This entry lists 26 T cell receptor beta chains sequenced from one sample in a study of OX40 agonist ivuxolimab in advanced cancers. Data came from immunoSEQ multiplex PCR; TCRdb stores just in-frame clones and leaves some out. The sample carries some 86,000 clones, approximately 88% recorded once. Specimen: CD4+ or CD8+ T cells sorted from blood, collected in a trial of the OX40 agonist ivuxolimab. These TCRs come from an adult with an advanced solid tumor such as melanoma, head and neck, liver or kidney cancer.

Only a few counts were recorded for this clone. CDR3 residues: CASPGTSWTSTQYF. CDR3 coding DNA: TGTGCCAGCCCGGGAACTAGCTGGACCTCGACGCAGTATTTT. The rearrangement joins TRBV2 to TRBJ2-3; D is perhaps TRBD2 (6 bases). CDR1 is SNHLY, CDR2 FYNNEI, per germline. The V end lost 8 bases, the J end lost 9 bases, and 21 bases lay between the germline ends. The CDR3 consists of 14 residues.

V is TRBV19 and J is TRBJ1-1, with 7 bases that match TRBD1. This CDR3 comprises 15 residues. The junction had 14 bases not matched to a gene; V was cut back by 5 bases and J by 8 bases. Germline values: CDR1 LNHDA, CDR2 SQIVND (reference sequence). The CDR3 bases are TGTGCCAGTAGTCCCTGGGACAGCCGGGGAGGAGAAGCTTTCTTT. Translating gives CASSPWDSRGGEAFF.

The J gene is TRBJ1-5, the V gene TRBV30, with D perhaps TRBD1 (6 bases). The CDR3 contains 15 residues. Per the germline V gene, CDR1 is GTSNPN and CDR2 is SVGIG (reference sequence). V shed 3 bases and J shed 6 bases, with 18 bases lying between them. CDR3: CAWSPRDIGRQPQHF. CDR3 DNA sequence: TGTGCCTGGAGCCCCCGGGACATAGGGCGTCAGCCCCAGCATTTT.

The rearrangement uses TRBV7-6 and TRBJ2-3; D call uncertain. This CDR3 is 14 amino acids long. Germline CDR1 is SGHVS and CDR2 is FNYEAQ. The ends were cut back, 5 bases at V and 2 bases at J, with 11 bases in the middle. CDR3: CASSPVRITDTQYF. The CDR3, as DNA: TGTGCCAGCAGCCCCGTTCGGATCACAGATACGCAGTATTTT. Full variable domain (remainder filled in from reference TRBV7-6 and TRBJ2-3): GAGVSQSPRYKVTKRGQDVALRCDPISGHVSLYWYRQALGQGPEFLTYFNYEAQQDKSGLPNDRFSAERPEGSISTLTIQRTEQRDSAMYRCASSPVRITDTQYFGPGTRLTVL.

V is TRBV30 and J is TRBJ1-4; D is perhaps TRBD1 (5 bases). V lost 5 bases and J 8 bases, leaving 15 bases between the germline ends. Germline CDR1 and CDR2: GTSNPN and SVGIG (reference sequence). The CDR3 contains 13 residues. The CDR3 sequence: CAWAGDAGEKLFF. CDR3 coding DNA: TGTGCCTGGGCCGGGGACGCGGGAGAAAAACTGTTTTTT.

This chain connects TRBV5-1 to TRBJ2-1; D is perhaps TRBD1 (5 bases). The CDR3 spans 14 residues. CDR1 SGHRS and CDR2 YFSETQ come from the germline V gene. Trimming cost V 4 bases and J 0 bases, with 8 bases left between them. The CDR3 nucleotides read TGCGCCAGCAGCGGACATAGCTCCTACAATGAGCAGTTCTTC. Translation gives CASSGHSSYNEQFF.

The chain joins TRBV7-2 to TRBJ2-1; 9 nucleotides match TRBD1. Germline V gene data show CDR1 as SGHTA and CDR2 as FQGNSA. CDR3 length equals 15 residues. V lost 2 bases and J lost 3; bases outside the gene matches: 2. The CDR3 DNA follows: TGTGCCAGCAGCTTACCGGACAGGGGCTACAATGAGCAGTTCTTC. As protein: CASSLPDRGYNEQFF.

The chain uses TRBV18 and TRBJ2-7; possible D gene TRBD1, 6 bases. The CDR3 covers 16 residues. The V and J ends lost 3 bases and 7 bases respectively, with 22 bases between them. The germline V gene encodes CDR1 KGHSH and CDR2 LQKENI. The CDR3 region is CASSPPGLNVQGEQYF. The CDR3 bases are TGTGCCAGCTCACCTCCAGGATTGAATGTGCAGGGGGAGCAGTACTTC.

CDR3: CASSARVGGYTF. CDR3 bases: TGTGCCAGCAGTGCTAGGGTCGGCGGCTACACCTTC. The chain is built from TRBV2 and TRBJ1-2; D remains unclear. V was pared by 4 bases and J by 8 bases, with 11 bases between. Germline CDR1 reads SNHLY; CDR2 reads FYNNEI. CDR3 length: 12 residues.

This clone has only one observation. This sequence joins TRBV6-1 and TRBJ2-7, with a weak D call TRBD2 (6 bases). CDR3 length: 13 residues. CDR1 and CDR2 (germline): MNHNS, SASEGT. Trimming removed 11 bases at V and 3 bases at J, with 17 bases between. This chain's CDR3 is CAAGPAGIYEQYF. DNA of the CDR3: TGTGCCGCCGGCCCCGCGGGGATCTACGAGCAGTACTTC.

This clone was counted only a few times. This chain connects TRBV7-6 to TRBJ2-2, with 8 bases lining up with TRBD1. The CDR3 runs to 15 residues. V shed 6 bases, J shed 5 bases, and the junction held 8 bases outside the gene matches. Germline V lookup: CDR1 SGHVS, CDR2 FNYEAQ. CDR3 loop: CASRQGQGRTGELFF. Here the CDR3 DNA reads TGTGCCAGCAGACAAGGACAGGGAAGGACCGGGGAGCTGTTTTTT.

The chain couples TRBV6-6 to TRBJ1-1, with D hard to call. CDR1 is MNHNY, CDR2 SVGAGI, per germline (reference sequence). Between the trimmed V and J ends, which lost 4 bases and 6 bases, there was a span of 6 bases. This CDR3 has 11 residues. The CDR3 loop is CASSLDAEAFF. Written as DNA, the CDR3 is TGTGCCAGCAGTTTAGACGCTGAAGCTTTCTTT.

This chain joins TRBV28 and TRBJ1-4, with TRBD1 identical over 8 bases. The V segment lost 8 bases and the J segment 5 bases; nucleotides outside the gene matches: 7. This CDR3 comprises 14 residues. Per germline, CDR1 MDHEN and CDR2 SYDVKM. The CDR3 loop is CASGGTGQNEKLFF. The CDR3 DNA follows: TGTGCCAGCGGGGGGACAGGACAAAATGAAAAACTGTTTTTT.

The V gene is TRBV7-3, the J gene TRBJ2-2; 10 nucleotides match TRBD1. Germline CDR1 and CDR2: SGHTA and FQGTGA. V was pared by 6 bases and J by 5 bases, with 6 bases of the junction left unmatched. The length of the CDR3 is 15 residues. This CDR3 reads CASSRQGAGTGELFF. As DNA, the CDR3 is TGTGCCAGCAGTCGACAGGGGGCCGGGACCGGGGAGCTGTTTTTT.

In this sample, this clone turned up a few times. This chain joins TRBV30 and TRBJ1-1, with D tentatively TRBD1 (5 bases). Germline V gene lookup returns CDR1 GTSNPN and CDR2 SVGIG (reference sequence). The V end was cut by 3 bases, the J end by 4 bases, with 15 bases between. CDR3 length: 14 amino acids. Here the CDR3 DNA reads TGTGCCTGGAGAACATCCAGGGAACTCACTGAAGCTTTCTTT. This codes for CAWRTSRELTEAFF.

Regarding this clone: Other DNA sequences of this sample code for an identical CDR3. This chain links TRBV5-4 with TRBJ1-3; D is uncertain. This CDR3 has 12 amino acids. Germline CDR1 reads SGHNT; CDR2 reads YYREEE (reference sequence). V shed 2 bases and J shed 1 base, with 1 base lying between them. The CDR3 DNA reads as TGTGCCAGCAGCTTATCTGGAAACACCATATATTTT. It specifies CASSLSGNTIYF. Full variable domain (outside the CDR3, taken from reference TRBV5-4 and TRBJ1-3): ETGVTQSPTHLIKTRGQQVTLRCSSQSGHNTVSWYQQALGQGPQFIFQYYREEENGRGNFPPRFSGLQFPNYSSELNVNALELDDSALYLCASSLSGNTIYFGEGSWLTVV.

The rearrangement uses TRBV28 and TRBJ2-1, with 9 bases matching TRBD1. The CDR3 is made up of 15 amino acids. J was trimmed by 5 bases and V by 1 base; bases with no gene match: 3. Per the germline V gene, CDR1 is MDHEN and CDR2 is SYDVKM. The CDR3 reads CASSLSGQGNNEQFF. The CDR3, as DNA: TGTGCCAGCAGTTTATCGGGACAGGGAAACAATGAGCAGTTCTTC. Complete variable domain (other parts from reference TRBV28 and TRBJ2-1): DVKVTQSSRYLVKRTGEKVFLECVQDMDHENMFWYRQDPGLGLRLIYFSYDVKMKEKGDIPEGYSVSREKKERFSLILESASTNQTSMYLCASSLSGQGNNEQFFGPGTRLTVL.

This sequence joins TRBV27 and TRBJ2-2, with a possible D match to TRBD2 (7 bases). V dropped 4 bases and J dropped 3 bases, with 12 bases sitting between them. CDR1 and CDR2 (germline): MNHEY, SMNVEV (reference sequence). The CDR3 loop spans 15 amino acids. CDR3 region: CASSSQGRDTGELFF. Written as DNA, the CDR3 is TGTGCCAGCAGTTCTCAGGGGAGGGACACCGGGGAGCTGTTTTTT.

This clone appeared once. CDR3 sequence reads: CASSGGRTGTGANEAFF. The CDR3 DNA sequence: TGTGCCAGCAGCGGGGGGAGAACCGGGACAGGGGCGAATGAAGCTTTCTTT. V gene TRBV9 combines with J gene TRBJ1-1, with 10 bases that match TRBD1. The CDR3 has 17 residues. V was pared by 3 bases and J by 7 bases, with 15 bases of the junction left unmatched. Germline lookup yields CDR1 SGDLS and CDR2 YYNGEE.

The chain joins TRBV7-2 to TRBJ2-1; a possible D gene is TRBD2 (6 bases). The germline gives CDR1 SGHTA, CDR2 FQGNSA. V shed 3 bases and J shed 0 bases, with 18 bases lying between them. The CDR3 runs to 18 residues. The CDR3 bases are TGTGCCAGCAGCTTGAGGCTGGGCGGGGCTAGCTCCTACAATGAGCAGTTCTTC. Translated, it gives CASSLRLGGASSYNEQFF.

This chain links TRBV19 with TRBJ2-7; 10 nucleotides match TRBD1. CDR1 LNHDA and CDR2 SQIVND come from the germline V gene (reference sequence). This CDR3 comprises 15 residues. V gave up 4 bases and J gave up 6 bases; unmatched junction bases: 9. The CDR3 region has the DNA TGTGCCAGTAGTACCGTCCTGACAGGGGGCTCCGAGCAGTACTTC. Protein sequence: CASSTVLTGGSEQYF. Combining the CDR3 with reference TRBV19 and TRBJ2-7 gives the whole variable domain DGGITQSPKYLFRKEGQNVTLSCEQNLNHDAMYWYRQDPGQGLRLIYYSQIVNDFQKGDIAEGYSVSREKKESFPLTVTSAQKNPTAFYLCASSTVLTGGSEQYFGPGTRLTVT.

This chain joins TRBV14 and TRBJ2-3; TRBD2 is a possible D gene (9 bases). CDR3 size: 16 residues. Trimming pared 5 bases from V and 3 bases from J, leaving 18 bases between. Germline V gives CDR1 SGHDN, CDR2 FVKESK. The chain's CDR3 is CASSGDRLAGTDTQYF. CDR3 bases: TGTGCCAGCAGCGGGGACAGGCTAGCGGGAACAGATACGCAGTATTTT. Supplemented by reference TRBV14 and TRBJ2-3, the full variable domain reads EAGVTQFPSHSVIEKGQTVTLRCDPISGHDNLYWYRRVMGKEIKFLLHFVKESKQDESGMPNNRFLAERTGGTYSTLKVQPAELEDSGVYFCASSGDRLAGTDTQYFGPGTRLTVL.

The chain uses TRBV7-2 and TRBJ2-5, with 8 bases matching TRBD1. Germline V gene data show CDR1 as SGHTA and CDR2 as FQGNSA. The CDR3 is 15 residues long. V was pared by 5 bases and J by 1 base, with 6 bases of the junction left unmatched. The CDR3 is CASSRMGQVQETQYF. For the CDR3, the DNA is TGTGCCAGCAGCCGAATGGGACAGGTCCAAGAGACCCAGTACTTC.

Written as DNA, the CDR3 is TGTGCCATCAGCCCCCCAGGGGGGGGTCAGGAGACCCAGTACTTC. Amino acids: CAISPPGGGQETQYF. The V call is TRBV10-3, the J call TRBJ2-5; possibly TRBD1 or TRBD2 for D (7 bases each). V was shortened by 6 bases and J by 5 bases, with 19 bases between the two germline ends. The CDR3 consists of 15 residues. Germline V gene lookup returns CDR1 ENHRY and CDR2 SYGVKD.

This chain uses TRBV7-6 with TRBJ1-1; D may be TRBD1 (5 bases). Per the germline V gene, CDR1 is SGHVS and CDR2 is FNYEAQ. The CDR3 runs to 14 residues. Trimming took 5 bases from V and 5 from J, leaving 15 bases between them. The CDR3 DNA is TGTGCCAGCAGCCCATCCCCAGGGTTAACTGAAGCTTTCTTT. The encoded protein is CASSPSPGLTEAFF.

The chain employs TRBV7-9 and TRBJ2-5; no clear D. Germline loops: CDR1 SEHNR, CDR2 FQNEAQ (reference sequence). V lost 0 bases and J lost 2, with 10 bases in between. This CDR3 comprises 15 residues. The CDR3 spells CASSLALGQQETQYF. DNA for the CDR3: TGTGCCAGCAGCTTAGCTCTGGGCCAGCAAGAGACCCAGTACTTC.